Listed below are T cell receptor beta chains from one sample, sequenced in a study of CD8+ T cells in alopecia areata. Method: immunoSEQ multiplex PCR; TCRdb's copy keeps in-frame clones and lacks some. The sample consists of 140,000 to 150,000 clones, nearly 55% of them appearing once. The sequencing used CD8+ T cells sorted from blood, collected at week 4, from a patient treated with tofacitinib. These receptors were taken from a human donor with alopecia areata. CDR3s include the opening cysteine and the closing phenylalanine or tryptophan. Fields, in order: D gene, J gene, V gene, clone size, CDR3 DNA, CDR3 protein. The D gene is left open where the match is weak. Clone size is given for some rows only: seen once, a few or many times, or a class if the clone is expanded.

. TRBJ2-1 TRBV27 . TGTGCCAGCAGTTACTTCGTGGGGCCCCCCTACAATGAGCAGTTCTTC CASSYFVGPPYNEQFF
. TRBJ2-1 TRBV2 few TGTGCCAGCGGGGACTGGTCAAACAATGAGCAGTTCTTC CASGDWSNNEQFF
. TRBJ2-5 TRBV7-2 . TGTGCCAGCAGCTTCGCGTGGGGACCTACTCAAGAGACCCAGTACTTC CASSFAWGPTQETQYF
. TRBJ2-2 TRBV5-1 . TGCGCCAGCAGCGGAGACACCGGGGAGCTGTTTTTT CASSGDTGELFF
TRBD1 TRBJ2-3 TRBV29-1 . TGCAGCGTTGAGGACAGGAGCACAGATACGCAGTATTTT CSVEDRSTDTQYF
. TRBJ1-5 TRBV5-6 . TGTGCCAGCAGCTTTTATAATCAGCCCCAGCATTTT CASSFYNQPQHF
TRBD1 TRBJ2-1 TRBV29-1 . TGCAGCGTCGACGTCAGGGGGACCTACAATGAGCAGTTCTTC CSVDVRGTYNEQFF
. TRBJ1-6 TRBV5-6 . TGTGCCAGCAGCTCAACACCGAGCTCCTATAATTCACCCCTCCACTTT CASSSTPSSYNSPLHF
. TRBJ1-5 TRBV5-6 few TGTGCCAGCAGCCAAAGGACTATTTTGCCCCAGCATTTT CASSQRTILPQHF
. TRBJ2-2 TRBV27 . TGTGCCAGCAGTTTTTACACCAACACCGGGGAGCTGTTTTTT CASSFYTNTGELFF
. TRBJ2-3 TRBV11-2 . TGTGCCAGCAGCTTAGAGTTCACAGATACGCAGTATTTT CASSLEFTDTQYF
TRBD2 TRBJ2-5 TRBV7-6 . TGTGCCAGCAGCTTTGTAGGGGAGGGGTACCAAGAGACCCAGTACTTC CASSFVGEGYQETQYF
TRBD2 TRBJ2-1 TRBV7-7 few TGTGCTAGCAGCTTAGCGGGGGAAGGGACACACAATGAGCAGTTCTTC CASSLAGEGTHNEQFF
TRBD1 TRBJ2-7 TRBV5-6 . TGTGCCAGCAGCTTGGGACAGGGGGCCAACGAGCAGTACTTC CASSLGQGANEQYF
. TRBJ2-7 TRBV5-1 . TGCGCCAGCAGCTTGGGGACCGAGCAGTACTTC CASSLGTEQYF
TRBD2 TRBJ2-2 TRBV9 . TGTGCCAGCAGCGTGTCTAGCGGGGTCCACCGGGAGCTGTTTTTT CASSVSSGVHRELFF
. TRBJ2-4 TRBV5-1 . TGCGCCAGCAGCTTAAGGGGAGCCAAAAACATTCAGTACTTC CASSLRGAKNIQYF
. TRBJ2-2 TRBV25-1 . TGTGCCAGCAGCTTTAGTTGGGGTCCGTACACCGGGGAGCTGTTTTTT CASSFSWGPYTGELFF
. TRBJ1-2 TRBV27 . TGTGCCAGCAGTTTAACCGGGGGCAACTATGGCTACACCTTC CASSLTGGNYGYTF
TRBD2 TRBJ2-2 TRBV10-2 . TGCGCCGCCAAGGGACTACCAAACACCGGGGAGCTGTTTTTT CAAKGLPNTGELFF
TRBD1 TRBJ2-2 TRBV30 . TGTGCCTGGAGTGTACGAGGGGGCCCTCCCGAGCTGTTTTTT CAWSVRGGPPELFF
TRBD2 TRBJ2-1 TRBV5-1 . TGCGCCAGCAGCTGGGAGGGGAGTGAGCAGTTCTTC CASSWEGSEQFF
TRBD1 TRBJ1-4 TRBV27 once TGTGCCAGCAGTTTAAGCCCCGGGACAGGAGGGGGTGAGGAAAAACTGTTTTTT CASSLSPGTGGGEEKLFF
. TRBJ1-4 TRBV25-1 . TGTGCCAGCAGTGATCCATCCGGGGGTGTAAATGAAAAACTGTTTTTT CASSDPSGGVNEKLFF
. TRBJ1-6 TRBV27 once TGTGCCAGCAGTCCTTTGGGGGCCCCCCTCCTCCACTTT CASSPLGAPLLHF
. TRBJ1-1 TRBV30 . TGTGCCTGGAGCCCCCAGTGGGGCACTGAAGCTTTCTTT CAWSPQWGTEAFF
. TRBJ2-1 TRBV29-1 few TGCAGCGTTGAAGGGGAAAGGGTGAATGAGCAGTTCTTC CSVEGERVNEQFF
TRBD1 TRBJ2-4 TRBV11-2 . TGTGCCAGCAGCGGGACAGGATCCCTGAGGAACATTCAGTACTTC CASSGTGSLRNIQYF
TRBD1 TRBJ1-6 TRBV2 . TGTGCCAGCAGCAGACAGGGATACTCACCCCTCCACTTT CASSRQGYSPLHF
. TRBJ1-1 TRBV25-1 . TGTGCCAGCAGGCCTGGCGAGGGGTGGAACACTGAAGCTTTCTTT CASRPGEGWNTEAFF
TRBD2 TRBJ2-1 TRBV25-1 few TGTGCCAGCAGTGATCTGGGACTAGCAGACGAGCAGTTCTTC CASSDLGLADEQFF
. TRBJ2-2 TRBV29-1 once TGCAGCGTTGAAGATTCACAGAACTCGAACACCGGGGAGCTGTTTTTT CSVEDSQNSNTGELFF
TRBD1 TRBJ2-7 TRBV27 . TGTGCCAGCAGTTTATCGCCCGGGACAGGGACTTACGAGCAGTACTTC CASSLSPGTGTYEQYF
TRBD2 TRBJ2-1 TRBV4-3 few TGCGCCAGCTCACCCGGCGGGAGGGGACATGAGCAGTTCTTC CASSPGGRGHEQFF
. TRBJ2-3 TRBV29-1 . TGCAGCGTTGAAGGAGAACGGGGGAGCACAGATACGCAGTATTTT CSVEGERGSTDTQYF
. TRBJ1-6 TRBV2 . TGTGCCACTACAGACTTCGAGATGGTTGGACCCCTCCACTTT CATTDFEMVGPLHF
. TRBJ2-3 TRBV23-1 . TGCGCCAGCTTTGAGGATACGCAGTATTTT CASFEDTQYF
. TRBJ1-1 TRBV7-3 . TGTGCCAGCAGCTTAACCCGCCGGAACACTGAAGCTTTCTTT CASSLTRRNTEAFF
. TRBJ1-1 TRBV29-1 . TGCAGCGTTGAAAAGCGACAGGTATTTGAAGCTTTCTTT CSVEKRQVFEAFF
. TRBJ2-4 TRBV5-6 few TGTGCCAGCAGCTTCACTGAAGCCAAAAACATTCAGTACTTC CASSFTEAKNIQYF
. TRBJ2-2 TRBV6-5 . TGTGCCAGCAGTTACCTACAGCGACCCGGGGAGCTGTTTTTT CASSYLQRPGELFF
. TRBJ1-1 TRBV28 few TGTGCCAGCAGTTTATGGGCTTCAGGGGCCTACACTGAAGCTTTCTTT CASSLWASGAYTEAFF
. TRBJ1-2 TRBV5-6 . TGTGCCAGCAGCTTGGACCGGACAGACTATGGCTACACCTTC CASSLDRTDYGYTF
. TRBJ1-1 TRBV25-1 . TGTGCCAGCAGTGACCTGGATAAAGCGGACGGAGCTTTCTTT CASSDLDKADGAFF
. TRBJ2-5 TRBV5-4 . TGTGCCAGCCAGGGCCCCCAAGAGACCCAGTACTTC CASQGPQETQYF
. TRBJ2-7 TRBV6-6 . TGTGCCTCATTCAGCGTAGGCTTAGGGGGGTACGAGCAGTACTTC CASFSVGLGGYEQYF
. TRBJ1-2 TRBV7-2 . TGTGCCAGCAGCTTAGCCCGTCAGGCAGGCGGCTACACCTTC CASSLARQAGGYTF
TRBD2 TRBJ2-7 TRBV19 few TGTGCCAGTAGTGGGCCTAGCGGCTTCTACGAGCAGTACTTC CASSGPSGFYEQYF
. TRBJ1-1 TRBV7-6 few TGTGCCAGCAGCCCCGGGCAGGACACTGAAGCTTTCTTT CASSPGQDTEAFF
TRBD1 TRBJ1-2 TRBV7-9 . TGTGCCAGCAGCTCCGGGACAGGGATAGCGGGCTACACCTTC CASSSGTGIAGYTF
. TRBJ2-7 TRBV6-1 . TGTGCCAGCAGTGCCTCGGTTGGGTTCACCTCCTACGAGCAGTACTTC CASSASVGFTSYEQYF
. TRBJ2-5 TRBV5-1 . TGCGCCAGCAGCTATAGGACGGCTGAACAAGAGACCCAGTACTTC CASSYRTAEQETQYF
. TRBJ2-1 TRBV6-5 . TGTGCCAGCAGTATAATCAACGGGGTGGACAATGAGCAGTTCTTC CASSIINGVDNEQFF
. TRBJ1-2 TRBV6-5 . TGTGCCAGCAGTCAAGACTACTATGGCTACACCTTC CASSQDYYGYTF
. TRBJ1-1 TRBV19 few TGTGCCAGTAGTATCGACATGGGGAACACTGAAGCTTTCTTT CASSIDMGNTEAFF
. TRBJ1-5 TRBV7-2 few TGTGCCAGCAGCGGAGGGGTCGGGGGCGGTCAGCCCCAGCATTTT CASSGGVGGGQPQHF